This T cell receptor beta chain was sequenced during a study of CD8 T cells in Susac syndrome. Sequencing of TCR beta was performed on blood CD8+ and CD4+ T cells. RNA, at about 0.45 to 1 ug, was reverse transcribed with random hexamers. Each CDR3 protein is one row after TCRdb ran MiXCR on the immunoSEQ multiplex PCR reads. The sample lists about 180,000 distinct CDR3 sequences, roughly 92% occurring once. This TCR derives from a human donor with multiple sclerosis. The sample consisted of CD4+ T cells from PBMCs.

Here the CDR3 reads CASSLRGVGLGNEQYF. The CDR3 DNA follows: TGTGCCAGCAGCTTGAGAGGGGTCGGCTTAGGCAACGAGCAGTACTTC. The chain combines TRBV5-4 with TRBJ2-7; D may correspond to TRBD1 or TRBD2 (5 bases each). Between the trimmed V and J ends, which lost 1 base and 5 bases, there was a span of 19 bases. This CDR3 region has 16 residues. The germline V gene encodes CDR1 SGHNT and CDR2 YYREEE (reference sequence). The full variable domain, its missing parts supplied by reference TRBV5-4 and TRBJ2-7, is ETGVTQSPTHLIKTRGQQVTLRCSSQSGHNTVSWYQQALGQGPQFIFQYYREEENGRGNFPPRFSGLQFPNYSSELNVNALELDDSALYLCASSLRGVGLGNEQYFGPGTRLTVT.